The clone carrying this TCR beta chain was detected only a few times. Antigen unknown. V was clipped by 5 bases and J by 7 bases, with 18 bases between them. Germline loops: CDR1 SGHVS, CDR2 FQNEAQ. CDR3 length equals 15 residues. These data belong to a study of vaccination effects on CD4 cells after COVID-19. A 10-day culture period preceded the isolation of CD4+ T cells. Two doses of either BNT162b2 or mRNA-1273 were given to each participant. The repertoire was sequenced with immunoSEQ multiplex PCR; TCRdb's copy has only in-frame clones and lacks some. Counted here are around 62,000 clones, about 74% occurring once; the ten biggest clones make up under 2.5%.

The starting material was CD4+ T cells from PBMCs cultured without peptide, obtained after COVID-19 vaccination. The chain couples TRBV7-8 to TRBJ1-5, with a weak D call TRBD1 (6 bases). The clonotype originates from a human donor who received a COVID-19 vaccine. The CDR3 nucleotides are TGTGCCAGCAGCGTAGGACAGAGGGGAGAGCAGCCCCAGCATTTT. Its protein is CASSVGQRGEQPQHF.